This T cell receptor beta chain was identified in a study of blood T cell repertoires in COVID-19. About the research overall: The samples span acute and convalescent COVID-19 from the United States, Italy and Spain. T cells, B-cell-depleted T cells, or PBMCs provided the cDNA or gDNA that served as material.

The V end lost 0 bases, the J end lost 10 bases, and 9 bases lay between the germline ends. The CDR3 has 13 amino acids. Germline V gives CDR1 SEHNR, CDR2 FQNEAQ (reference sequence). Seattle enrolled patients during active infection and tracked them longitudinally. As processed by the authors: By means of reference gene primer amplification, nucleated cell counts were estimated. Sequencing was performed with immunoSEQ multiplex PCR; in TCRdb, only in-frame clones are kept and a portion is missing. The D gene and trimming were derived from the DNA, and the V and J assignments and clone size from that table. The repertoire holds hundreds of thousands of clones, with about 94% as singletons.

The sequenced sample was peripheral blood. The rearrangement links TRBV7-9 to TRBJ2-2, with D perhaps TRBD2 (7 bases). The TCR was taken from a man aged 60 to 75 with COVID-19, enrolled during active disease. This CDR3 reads CASSLAGGQELFF. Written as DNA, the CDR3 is TGTGCCAGCAGCTTAGCGGGGGGGCAGGAGCTGTTTTTT.